This T cell receptor (beta chain) was profiled in a study of blood T cell repertoires in COVID-19. Original handling: The assay estimated nucleated cells by amplifying reference gene primers. The repertoire was sequenced with immunoSEQ multiplex PCR; TCRdb's copy has only in-frame clones and lacks some. D and trimming come from the DNA, and the V and J calls and clone size come from that table. This table holds about 300,000 clones, roughly 90% found once. This CDR3 is built from 16 residues. Per the germline V gene, CDR1 is LNHDA and CDR2 is SQIVND (reference sequence). V was clipped by 4 bases and J by 4 bases; unmatched bases: 12.

The source material was peripheral blood. This chain links TRBV19 with TRBJ1-1; 7 bases are a match to TRBD1. This clonotype was obtained from a woman in her thirties with COVID-19, enrolled during active disease. The CDR3 DNA reads TGTGCCAGTAGTACCCGTTCAGGGGGGTGGAGCACTGAAGCTTTCTTT. The encoded protein is CASSTRSGGWSTEAFF.